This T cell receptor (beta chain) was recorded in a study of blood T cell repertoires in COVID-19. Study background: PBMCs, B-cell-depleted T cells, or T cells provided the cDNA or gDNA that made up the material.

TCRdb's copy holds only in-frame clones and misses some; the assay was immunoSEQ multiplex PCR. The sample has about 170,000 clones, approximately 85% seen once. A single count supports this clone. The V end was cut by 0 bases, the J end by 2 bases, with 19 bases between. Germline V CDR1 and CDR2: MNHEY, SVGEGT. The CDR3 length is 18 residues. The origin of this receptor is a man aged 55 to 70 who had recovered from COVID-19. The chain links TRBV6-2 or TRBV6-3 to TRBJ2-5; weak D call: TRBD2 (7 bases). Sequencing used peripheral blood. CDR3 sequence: CASSYSTRGAGSQETQYF. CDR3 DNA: TGTGCCAGCAGTTACTCGACCCGGGGGGCAGGGAGTCAAGAGACCCAGTACTTC.